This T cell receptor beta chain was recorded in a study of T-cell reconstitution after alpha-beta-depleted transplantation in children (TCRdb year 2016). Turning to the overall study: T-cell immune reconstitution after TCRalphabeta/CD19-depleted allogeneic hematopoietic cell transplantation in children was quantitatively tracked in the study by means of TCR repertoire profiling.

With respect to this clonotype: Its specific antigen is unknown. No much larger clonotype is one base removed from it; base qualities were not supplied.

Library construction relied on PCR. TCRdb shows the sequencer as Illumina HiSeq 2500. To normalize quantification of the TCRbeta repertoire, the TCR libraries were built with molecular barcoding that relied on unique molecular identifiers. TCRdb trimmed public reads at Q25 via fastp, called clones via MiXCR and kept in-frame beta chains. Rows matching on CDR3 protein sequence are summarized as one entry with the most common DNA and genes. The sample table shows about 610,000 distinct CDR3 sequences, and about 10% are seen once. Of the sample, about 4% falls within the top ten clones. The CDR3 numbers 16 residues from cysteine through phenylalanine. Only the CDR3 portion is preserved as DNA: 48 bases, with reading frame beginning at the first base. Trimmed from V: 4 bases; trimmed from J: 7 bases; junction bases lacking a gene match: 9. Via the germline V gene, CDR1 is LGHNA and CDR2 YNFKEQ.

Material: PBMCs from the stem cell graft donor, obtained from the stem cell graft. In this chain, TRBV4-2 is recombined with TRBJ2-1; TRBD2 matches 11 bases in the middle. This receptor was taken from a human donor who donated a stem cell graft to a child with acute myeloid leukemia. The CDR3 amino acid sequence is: CASSRELAGVKNEQFF. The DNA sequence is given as TGTGCCAGCAGCCGAGAACTAGCGGGAGTGAAGAATGAGCAGTTCTTC.